The source of this TCR beta chain is a study of T cell repertoires in cytomegalovirus infection. About the study: Public TCR beta signatures provided an indication of both CMV infection and a matching HLA type. Notes on the study in general: Summed public TCR beta family frequency identified CMV carriers bearing the relevant HLA. Ex vivo responses were dominated by HLA-C-restricted CMV-specific TCR beta clonotypes.

From the reads, TCRdb called clonotypes with MiXCR, one entry per CDR3 protein. The sample carries around 70,000 distinct CDR3 sequences, around 3.8% recorded once. This clonotype was found many times. Antigen unknown. The CDR3 loop spans 13 amino acids. V lost 5 bases and J lost 1, with 8 bases in between. Germline CDR1 reads SGHTA; CDR2 reads FQGNSA. This clonotype originated in a human donor in good health (CMV status not recorded). Some clones in this sample may be carry-over from other donors' samples. The chain has TRBV7-2 and TRBJ1-1; D unclear. Sequenced: PBMCs. Here the CDR3 reads CASSPDPNTEAFF. CDR3 coding DNA: TGTGCCAGCAGCCCGGACCCGAACACTGAAGCTTTCTTT.